Sequencing of this T cell receptor beta chain was carried out in a study of control samples from healthy donors and cancer patients (TCRdb year 2020). Library creation used the immunoSEQ multiplex PCR assay. The table was pulled from immuneACCESS by TCRdb, which kept in-frame rearrangements only. Such tables lose some clones; where checked, under half of the loss comes from unresolved V genes, and the rest has no known cause. For this sample the table gives about 250,000 clones, of which around 79% were detected only once. 10% to 15% of the sample rests with the top ten. As concerns this clone: What this receptor recognizes is not known. No quality values exist for individual bases; no much larger clone is one base distant.

Trimming removed 0 bases from V and 8 bases from J, leaving 8 bases between the germline ends. From cysteine to phenylalanine, the CDR3 is 13 amino acids long. The only DNA kept is the CDR3, 39 bases in frame from the first base. Sequences LGHDT (CDR1) and YNNKEL (CDR2) are obtained from the germline V gene (reference sequence). The sample consisted of PBMCs. The chain couples TRBV3-1 (or the pseudogene TRBV3-2) to TRBJ2-1, with the D gene not clear enough to name. This TCR came from an older woman with lung cancer. This receptor carries the CDR3 CASSQDTLYEQFF. The DNA is as follows: TGTGCCAGCAGCCAAGATACACTCTATGAGCAGTTCTTC.